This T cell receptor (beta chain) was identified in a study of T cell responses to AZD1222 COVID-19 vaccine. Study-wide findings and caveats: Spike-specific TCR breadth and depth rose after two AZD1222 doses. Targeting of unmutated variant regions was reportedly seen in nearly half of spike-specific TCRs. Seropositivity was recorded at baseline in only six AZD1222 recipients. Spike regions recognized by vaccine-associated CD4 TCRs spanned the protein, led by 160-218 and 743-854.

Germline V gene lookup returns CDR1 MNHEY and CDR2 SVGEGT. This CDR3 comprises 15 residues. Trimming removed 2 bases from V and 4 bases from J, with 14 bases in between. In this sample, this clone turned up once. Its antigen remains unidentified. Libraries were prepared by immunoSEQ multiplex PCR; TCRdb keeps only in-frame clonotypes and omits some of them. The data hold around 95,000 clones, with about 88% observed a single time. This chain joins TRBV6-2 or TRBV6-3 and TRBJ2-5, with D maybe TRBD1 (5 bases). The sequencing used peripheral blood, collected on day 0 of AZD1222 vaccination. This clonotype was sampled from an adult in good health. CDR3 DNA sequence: TGTGCCAGCAGTTACGCACAGGTTGGCCGAGAGACCCAGTACTTC. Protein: CASSYAQVGRETQYF.